This entry lists 17 T cell receptor beta chains sequenced from one sample in a study of blood T cell dynamics during melanoma immunotherapy. Sample time point: pre-treatment baseline. Here immunoSEQ multiplex PCR was the method, and the copy in TCRdb shows in-frame clones only, minus some. The sample lists about 3,600 clones; 97% were seen once. The specimen was effector memory CD8+ T cells from blood, collected from a patient treated with checkpoint blockade. The receptor source for this set is a human donor with melanoma.

The chain employs TRBV19 and TRBJ1-1; D is unresolved. CDR3 length: 14 amino acids. Germline lookup yields CDR1 LNHDA and CDR2 SQIVND (reference sequence). The ends were cut back, 4 bases at V and 0 bases at J, with 9 bases in the middle. This CDR3 is CASSTPRLNTEAFF. As DNA, the CDR3 is TGTGCCAGTAGTACGCCCCGTTTGAACACTGAAGCTTTCTTT. Combining the CDR3 with reference TRBV19 and TRBJ1-1 gives the whole variable domain DGGITQSPKYLFRKEGQNVTLSCEQNLNHDAMYWYRQDPGQGLRLIYYSQIVNDFQKGDIAEGYSVSREKKESFPLTVTSAQKNPTAFYLCASSTPRLNTEAFFGQGTRLTVV.

The chain is built from TRBV12-2 and TRBJ2-1; the table's D call of TRBD2 was not tested on the DNA. TRBV12-2 is an annotated pseudogene. The CDR3 runs to 14 residues. The CDR3 nucleotides read TGTGCAAGTCGCTTCAACCTATCATCCAATGAGCAGTTCTTC. It codes for CASRFNLSSNEQFF.

The chain carries TRBV27 and TRBJ2-5; D remains unclear. The CDR3 consists of 15 residues. Germline-derived CDR1 and CDR2 are MNHEY and SMNVEV (reference sequence). Trimming shortened V by 5 bases and J by 2 bases, and 15 bases separated the two germline ends. CDR3 protein: CASSRSLDKQETQYF. CDR3 DNA: TGTGCCAGCAGTCGGTCGTTAGATAAACAAGAGACCCAGTACTTC.

The chain carries TRBV2 and TRBJ1-4; 7 nucleotides match TRBD1. The CDR3 sequence is 15 residues long. Germline CDR1 reads SNHLY; CDR2 reads FYNNEI. Losses at the gene ends were 5 bases for V and 7 bases for J; bases not matched to a gene: 10. This CDR3 is CASSRDSSTREKLFF. Here the CDR3 DNA reads TGTGCCAGCAGTAGGGACAGCTCAACTCGTGAAAAACTGTTTTTT.

J is TRBJ2-1 and V is TRBV11-2; D is unresolved. Germline CDR1 SGHAT, CDR2 FQNNGV. Deletions cut 5 bases from V and 8 bases from J, with 4 bases between. The CDR3 spans 10 residues. CDR3 protein: CASSMDEQFF. The CDR3 DNA reads as TGTGCCAGCAGCATGGATGAGCAGTTCTTC.

A remark on this clone: Compared with germline, one end of the junction differs, possibly owing to a read error. V is TRBV10-3 and J is TRBJ2-7, with 8 bases lining up with TRBD2. CDR3 length equals 14 residues. Germline V gene sequence: CDR1 ENHRY, CDR2 SYGVKD. In nucleotides, the CDR3 is TGTGCCATCAGCGAGTCCCTAGCGGGTTACGAGCAGTACTTC. Encoded protein: CAISESLAGYEQYF.

This rearrangement joins TRBV21-1 to TRBJ1-3. TRBV21-1 is described as a pseudogene. The CDR3 runs 15 residues. The CDR3 loop is CASSTPGAVGNTIYF. CDR3 in DNA: TGTGCCAGCAGCACCCCGGGGGCAGTTGGAAACACCATATATTTT.

About this clone itself: Other DNA sequences of this sample code for an identical CDR3. This CDR3 reads CASSIWGRNTEAFF. The CDR3 DNA reads as TGTGCCAGTAGTATCTGGGGGCGGAACACTGAAGCTTTCTTT. The V gene is TRBV19, the J gene TRBJ1-1; the D gene is possibly TRBD1 (6 bases). Looked up from germline, CDR1 is LNHDA and CDR2 is SQIVND (reference sequence). Trimming removed 3 bases from V and 1 base from J, with 9 bases in between. The CDR3 has 14 residues.

The V gene is TRBV27, the J gene TRBJ2-7, with D tentatively TRBD2 (7 bases). Germline V gene lookup returns CDR1 MNHEY and CDR2 SMNVEV (reference sequence). This CDR3 region has 15 residues. V shed 6 bases and J shed 3 bases, with 18 bases lying between them. The CDR3 bases are TGTGCCAGCAGCACCCTCAGGGGAGGGGACTACGAGCAGTACTTC. Translation gives CASSTLRGGDYEQYF.

CDR3 sequence reads: CASSTGQGRQPQHF. In DNA form, the CDR3 reads TGTGCCAGCAGCACAGGACAGGGACGCCAGCCCCAGCATTTT. The chain uses TRBV7-9 and TRBJ1-5; 8 nucleotides line up with TRBD1. The V gene end was trimmed by 5 bases and the J gene end by 7 bases; junction bases not matched to a gene: 7. Germline V gives CDR1 SEHNR, CDR2 FQNEAQ (reference sequence). The CDR3 has 14 residues.

V is TRBV2 and J is TRBJ1-1; weak D call: TRBD1 (6 bases). Germline CDR1 and CDR2: SNHLY and FYNNEI. The CDR3 is made up of 14 amino acids. V was shortened by 7 bases and J by 4 bases, with 16 bases between the two germline ends. CDR3 sequence: CASTRKGGGTEAFF. DNA for the CDR3: TGTGCCAGCACTAGAAAGGGGGGTGGCACTGAAGCTTTCTTT. Complete variable domain (other parts from reference TRBV2 and TRBJ1-1): EPEVTQTPSHQVTQMGQEVILRCVPISNHLYFYWYRQILGQKVEFLVSFYNNEISEKSEIFDDQFSVERPDGSNFTLKIRSTKLEDSAMYFCASTRKGGGTEAFFGQGTRLTVV.

The V and J genes are TRBV28 and TRBJ1-4, with D possibly matching TRBD1 (5 bases). Germline CDR1 MDHEN, CDR2 SYDVKM. Trimming stripped 3 bases from V and 0 bases from J, with 8 bases between. The CDR3 spans 15 residues. CDR3 loop: CASSFLGATNEKLFF. In DNA, the CDR3 is TGTGCCAGCAGTTTTTTGGGGGCAACTAATGAAAAACTGTTTTTT.

The chain combines TRBV6-5 with TRBJ1-4; D not certain. The V end was cut by 4 bases, the J end by 8 bases, with 8 bases between. Per germline, CDR1 MNHEY and CDR2 SVGAGI. CDR3 size: 12 residues. The CDR3 loop is CASSSGREKLFF. In DNA form, the CDR3 reads TGTGCCAGCAGTTCCGGGCGGGAAAAACTGTTTTTT.

The rearrangement uses TRBV27 and TRBJ2-7; perhaps TRBD1 as D (6 bases). Germline CDR1 is MNHEY and CDR2 is SMNVEV (reference sequence). V gave up 3 bases and J gave up 5 bases, with 11 bases separating them. The CDR3 covers 13 residues. The CDR3 coding sequence is TGTGCCAGCAGTTTCCAGACAGGAGACGAGCAGTACTTC. Its protein is CASSFQTGDEQYF.

The chain combines TRBV5-6 with TRBJ2-2; TRBD2 matches 7 bases. J lost 6 bases, V lost 5 bases, and 4 bases had no gene match. The CDR3 contains 13 residues. CDR1 SGHDT and CDR2 YYEEEE come from the germline V gene. The DNA for the CDR3 is TGTGCCAGCAGGACAGCGGGGTCCGGGGAGCTGTTTTTT. This gives the protein CASRTAGSGELFF.

The V and J genes are TRBV13 and TRBJ2-4, with 7 bases identical to TRBD2. This CDR3 has 17 amino acids. Per the germline V gene, CDR1 is PRHDT and CDR2 is FYEKMQ (reference sequence). V dropped 0 bases and J dropped 2; count of bases not matched to a gene: 7. The CDR3 region has the DNA TGTGCCAGCAGCTTAGGCGGACTAGGGGTTCCCAAAAACATTCAGTACTTC. As protein: CASSLGGLGVPKNIQYF. The full variable domain, in which reference TRBV13 and TRBJ2-4 provide the parts outside the CDR3, is AAGVIQSPRHLIKEKRETATLKCYPIPRHDTVYWYQQGPGQDPQFLISFYEKMQSDKGSIPDRFSAQQFSDYHSELNMSSLELGDSALYFCASSLGGLGVPKNIQYFGAGTRLSVL.

The gene calls are TRBV4-2 and TRBJ2-1; D may be TRBD2 (6 bases). Germline-derived CDR1 and CDR2 are LGHNA and YNFKEQ. Trimming removed 0 bases at V and 1 base at J, with 10 bases between. The CDR3 extends over 16 amino acids. CDR3: CASSQDAGGSYNEQFF. CDR3 sequence (DNA): TGTGCCAGCAGCCAAGATGCCGGAGGGTCCTACAATGAGCAGTTCTTC.